This T cell receptor (beta chain) comes out of a study of shared clonotypes between healthy human individuals. Regarding the study as a whole: Memory subsets had estimated richness that was generally smaller than that of naive subsets. The study sampled only blood, and tissue repertoires likely differ.

Free of recent acute infections or vaccinations, the donors were healthy HIV-negative adults. Deep level was the assay's run setting. Here immunoSEQ multiplex PCR was the method, and the copy in TCRdb shows in-frame clones only, minus some. The table lists fewer than 1.8 million clones, about 98.5% of them singletons. This clone was counted a single time. The antigen remains undetermined. The germline CDR1 and CDR2 sequences are SGHRS and YFSETQ. This CDR3 spans 15 amino acids. V lost 4 bases and J lost 3; bases outside the gene matches: 5. V is TRBV5-1 and J is TRBJ2-7; 12 bases are a match to TRBD2. The specimen was naive CD4+ T cells sorted from blood. The subset: CD45RA+ positively selected. The source is a man aged 25-45 years in good health. The CDR3 here is CASSQMTSGSYEQYF. The CDR3 nucleotides are TGCGCCAGCAGCCAAATGACTAGCGGGAGCTACGAGCAGTACTTC.